This is a list of T cell receptor beta chains from one sample in a study of blood T cell repertoires in COVID-19. Generated by immunoSEQ multiplex PCR, the TCRdb table keeps only in-frame clones and is missing some. The sample has around 60,000 clones, 90% seen once. The sequenced sample was peripheral blood. Receptors originate from a man between 60 and 75 years old with acute or convalescent COVID-19. The CDR3 runs from the conserved cysteine through the conserved F or W. Fields, in order: clone size, J gene, D gene, V gene, CDR3 DNA, CDR3 protein. A D gene is named only where the DNA matches it firmly. The listing skips clone size in some rows; elsewhere it reads once, few, many or a size class.

-,TRBJ2-3,-,TRBV5-1,TGCGCCAGCAGCTTGCACAGGGAAACAGATACGCAGTATTTT,CASSLHRETDTQYF
once,TRBJ2-3,-,TRBV29-1,TGCAGCGTTGAAAGGGTGGCGGGGCCGAGCACAGATACGCAGTATTTT,CSVERVAGPSTDTQYF
-,TRBJ1-4,-,TRBV19,TGTGCCAGTAGTCCCTCGACAGTATCCGAAAAACTGTTTTTT,CASSPSTVSEKLFF
once,TRBJ1-6,-,TRBV27,TGTGCCAGCAGTTTCAGGAATTCACCCCTCCACTTT,CASSFRNSPLHF
-,TRBJ1-5,-,TRBV7-2,TGTGCCAGCAGCTCACCAGGGGGCAATCAGCCCCAGCATTTT,CASSSPGGNQPQHF
-,TRBJ1-1,-,TRBV5-1,TGCGCCAGCAGCTTGGGGACAGACAACATGAACACTGAAGCTTTCTTT,CASSLGTDNMNTEAFF
-,TRBJ1-2,-,TRBV18,TGTGCCAGCTCACCACCGGCAGGTGACTATGGCTACACCTTC,CASSPPAGDYGYTF
-,TRBJ1-5,TRBD1,TRBV24-1,TGTGCCACCCAGGACAGGGCTGCTAGTCAGCCCCAGCATTTT,CATQDRAASQPQHF
-,TRBJ1-3,TRBD1,TRBV5-5,TGTGCCAGCAGCCCAAGCTGGGACAGCGTCGGGAACACCATATATTTT,CASSPSWDSVGNTIYF
-,TRBJ1-3,TRBD1,TRBV5-1,TGCGCCAGCAGCTTGGTAGGGGGCGCTGGAAACACCATATATTTT,CASSLVGGAGNTIYF
-,TRBJ1-5,TRBD1,TRBV7-9,TGTGCCAGCAGTCGGACAGGGGACATCAATCAGCCCCAGCATTTT,CASSRTGDINQPQHF
-,TRBJ2-1,-,TRBV5-1,TGCGCCAGCAGCTTGGTACGGGGCTCCTACAATGAGCAGTTCTTC,CASSLVRGSYNEQFF
-,TRBJ1-4,-,TRBV5-4,TGTGCCAGCAGCTCCCGTCAGGATGAAAAACTGTTTTTT,CASSSRQDEKLFF
-,TRBJ1-5,-,TRBV24-1,TGTGCCACCAGTATCAGGGCAGGACAGCCCCAGCATTTT,CATSIRAGQPQHF
-,TRBJ1-2,-,TRBV10-3,TGTGCCATCAGTCCGAGCGTCTCTAACTATGGCTACACCTTC,CAISPSVSNYGYTF
-,TRBJ2-1,-,TRBV3-1/TRBV3-2,TGTGCCAGCAGCCAAGGAGATGGTTTTCTCCCGAATGAGCAGTTCTTC,CASSQGDGFLPNEQFF
once,TRBJ2-3,TRBD1,TRBV24-1,TGTGCCACCAGTGAACCGGGACAGGGGTTGGCAGATACGCAGTATTTT,CATSEPGQGLADTQYF
-,TRBJ1-2,-,TRBV14,TGTGCCAGCAGCCAAGACGTCAGTAGGGGTGGATTGCGTGGCTACACCTTC,CASSQDVSRGGLRGYTF
-,TRBJ1-5,-,TRBV6-2/TRBV6-3,TGTGCCAGCAGTCCAGGGGTCCTTAGTCAGCCCCAGCATTTT,CASSPGVLSQPQHF
once,TRBJ2-3,-,TRBV4-1,TGCGCCAGCAGCCAAGTTAAACCGACAACTAGCACAGATACGCAGTATTTT,CASSQVKPTTSTDTQYF
-,TRBJ1-2,-,TRBV27,TGTGCCAGCAGGGCGATGAGCGATGGCTACACCTTC,CASRAMSDGYTF
-,TRBJ2-5,-,TRBV7-3,TGTGCCAGCAGCTTAACTAACAGGGCGGGCGAGACCCAGTACTTC,CASSLTNRAGETQYF
-,TRBJ2-1,TRBD2,TRBV10-2,TGCGCCAGCAGTGAGGTCGGGGGGACCAGCTCCTACAATGAGCAGTTCTTC,CASSEVGGTSSYNEQFF
once,TRBJ1-2,-,TRBV29-1,TGCAGCGCCTCCAAGGGGGATACTGGCTACACCTTC,CSASKGDTGYTF
-,TRBJ2-1,TRBD1,TRBV28,TGTGCCAGCAGTTTCTCCGGGACAGAATCCTACAATGAGCAGTTCTTC,CASSFSGTESYNEQFF
-,TRBJ2-1,TRBD1,TRBV5-1,TGCGCCAGCAGCTTGTTCTTCGGACAGGGGAACAATGAGCAGTTCTTC,CASSLFFGQGNNEQFF
once,TRBJ1-4,-,TRBV21-1,TGTGCCAGCAGCAGGGCGTCGCGGGGGTTTGAAAAACTGTTTTTT,CASSRASRGFEKLFF
-,TRBJ2-2,-,TRBV19,TGTGCCAGTAGCGACAGGAAACAGAACACCGGGGAGCTGTTTTTT,CASSDRKQNTGELFF
-,TRBJ2-1,-,TRBV29-1,TGCAGCGTCCGGGTCCTACCCTCCTACAATGAGCAGTTCTTC,CSVRVLPSYNEQFF
-,TRBJ1-1,TRBD1,TRBV5-6,TGTGCCAGCAGCCAGGACACAGGGGGCTCGGGCACTGAAGCTTTCTTT,CASSQDTGGSGTEAFF
-,TRBJ1-6,-,TRBV19,TGTGCCACTACAGGGATTAATTCACCCCTCCACTTT,CATTGINSPLHF
-,TRBJ1-3,TRBD1,TRBV5-1,TGCGCCAGCAGCTTGGAACAGGGGAGCTCTGGAAACACCATATATTTT,CASSLEQGSSGNTIYF
-,TRBJ1-6,-,TRBV9,TGTGCCAGCAGCGGGCAGGGGACCTATTCACCCCTCCACTTT,CASSGQGTYSPLHF
-,TRBJ1-1,-,TRBV6-1,TGTGCCAGCAGTGAAGGGGGAGGAACTGAAGCTTTCTTT,CASSEGGGTEAFF
once,TRBJ1-2,TRBD1,TRBV6-5,TGTGCCAGCAGTAGGACAGGCCAATTGAGTGGCTACACCTTC,CASSRTGQLSGYTF
-,TRBJ1-1,-,TRBV12-3/TRBV12-4,TGTGCCAGCAGGGAGGGTTTAGTCACTGAAGCTTTCTTT,CASREGLVTEAFF
once,TRBJ1-1,-,TRBV29-1,TGCAGCGTTGGGGGGGTCTCTGAAGCTTTCTTT,CSVGGVSEAFF
few,TRBJ1-4,TRBD1,TRBV3-1/TRBV3-2,TGTGCCAGCAGCCTTCGACAGGGGGGCGAAAAACTGTTTTTT,CASSLRQGGEKLFF
-,TRBJ1-6,TRBD1,TRBV19,TGTGCCAGTAGTATAGCTGGGACAGGGGTTAATTCACCCCTCCACTTT,CASSIAGTGVNSPLHF
-,TRBJ1-1,-,TRBV7-8,TGTGCCAGCAGCCCAGTGGTTCAGACAGAAGCTTTCTTT,CASSPVVQTEAFF
-,TRBJ1-2,TRBD1,TRBV5-1,TGCGCCAGCAGCCACTCCTCGGGACAGGATACTAACTATGGCTACACCTTC,CASSHSSGQDTNYGYTF
-,TRBJ1-3,TRBD1,TRBV5-1,TGCGCCAGCAGCTCCGGACAGGGGGCCAACACCATATATTTT,CASSSGQGANTIYF
-,TRBJ1-3,-,TRBV5-1,TGCGCCAGCAGCTTGGGGCTTGGAAACACCATATATTTT,CASSLGLGNTIYF
-,TRBJ2-3,-,TRBV5-1,TGCGCCAGCAGCTGGAAGGATAGCGCAGATACGCAGTATTTT,CASSWKDSADTQYF
-,TRBJ2-6,-,TRBV3-1/TRBV3-2,TGTGCCAGCAGCCAAGGAGGGACAACTGGGGCCAACGTCCTGACTTTC,CASSQGGTTGANVLTF
-,TRBJ2-5,-,TRBV3-1/TRBV3-2,TGTGCCAGCAGCCCGTCGGGGGTAGAGACCCAGTACTTC,CASSPSGVETQYF
once,TRBJ2-1,-,TRBV6-1,TGTGCCAGCAGTGAACGGCGGCCTGACAATGAGCAGTTCTTC,CASSERRPDNEQFF
-,TRBJ1-5,-,TRBV18,TGTGCCAGCTCACCAACGCCAGGTCAGCCCCAGCATTTT,CASSPTPGQPQHF
-,TRBJ1-1,-,TRBV30,TGTGCCTGGACTAGTTGGCGGAACACTGAAGCTTTCTTT,CAWTSWRNTEAFF
-,TRBJ1-2,-,TRBV2,TGTGCCAGCAGTCCCCAATCGACAGGCCTCTATGGCTACACCTTC,CASSPQSTGLYGYTF